The 13 T cell receptor beta chains in this list originate from one sample, sequenced in a study of T cells expressing NK-cell markers (dated by TCRdb to about 2020). Library preparation was by 5' RACE. Sequencing relied on an Illumina HiSeq 2000. The reads were reprocessed in TCRdb, with one entry per CDR3 protein sequence and no accompanying DNA. This sample's table lists some 150,000 distinct CDR3 sequences. The ten biggest clones cover less than 15% of the sample. Sequencing was done on a sample of blood T cells: a sorted CD56 or NKG2C T cell subset, CD4+ or CD8+ T cells, or bulk PBMC T cells (not recorded which). The source is a man between 18 and 29 years old in good health. Donor details come from another sample of the same person, matched by shared clones.

The gene calls are TRBV7-9 and TRBJ2-1; the D call of TRBD1 rests on TCRdb alone, since no DNA is present to check it. Looked up from germline, CDR1 is SEHNR and CDR2 is FQNEAQ (reference sequence). This CDR3 spans 14 amino acids. The CDR3 here is CASSPRDTVDEQFF.

The chain recombines TRBV21-1 with TRBJ2-1; TCRdb calls TRBD2, which cannot be checked without DNA. TRBV21-1 is recorded as a pseudogene. The CDR3 is made up of 13 amino acids. CDR3 sequence reads: CASSSASYNEQFF.

The V call is TRBV12-3 or TRBV12-4, the J call TRBJ2-1; TCRdb selects TRBD1, and the lack of DNA leaves this call unchecked. The CDR3 is 14 residues long. CDR3 protein: CASRGGDSYNEQFF.

The rearrangement uses TRBV6-2 or TRBV6-3 and TRBJ2-1; the D call of TRBD1 rests on TCRdb alone, since no DNA is present to check it. Germline assignment: CDR1 MNHEY and CDR2 SVGEGT. The CDR3 contains 14 residues. The CDR3 here is CASSYSGAYNEQFF.

The V and J genes are TRBV29-1 and TRBJ1-2; TCRdb calls TRBD1, which cannot be checked without DNA. Germline loops: CDR1 SQVTM, CDR2 ANQGSEA. The CDR3 loop spans 14 amino acids. The CDR3 loop is CSTTTGGFGYGYTF.

The chain combines TRBV28 with TRBJ2-3; TCRdb indicates TRBD1, and absent DNA this call remains unverified. Germline CDR1 reads MDHEN; CDR2 reads SYDVKM. This CDR3 spans 14 amino acids. The chain's CDR3 is CASSPVRSTDTQYF.

The V gene is TRBV14, the J gene TRBJ2-7; the TCRdb D gene call, TRBD1, has no DNA to confirm it. The CDR3 has 16 residues. In germline, CDR1 is SGHDN, CDR2 FVKESK. The CDR3 spells CASSQTGTENPYEQYF.

V is TRBV6-6 and J is TRBJ2-7. The CDR3 is 12 residues long. Germline V gives CDR1 MNHNY, CDR2 SVGAGI (reference sequence). The CDR3 region is CASVSGSYEQYF.

The chain joins TRBV7-9 to TRBJ2-3. This CDR3 comprises 12 residues. The germline V gene encodes CDR1 SEHNR and CDR2 FQNEAQ (reference sequence). CDR3 residues: CASSPVTDTQYF.

V gene TRBV6-5 combines with J gene TRBJ2-3; TCRdb names TRBD2, which stays unverified in the absence of DNA. The CDR3 runs to 17 residues. Germline lookup yields CDR1 MNHEY and CDR2 SVGAGI. CDR3 loop: CASSYSRTSGSADTQYF.

The chain couples TRBV11-2 to TRBJ2-1; the TCRdb call, TRBD1, lacks DNA for checking. Per the germline V gene, CDR1 is SGHAT and CDR2 is FQNNGV. There are 15 residues in the CDR3. The CDR3 sequence: CASSRLGTGPNEQFF. Looking up the rest from reference TRBV11-2 and TRBJ2-1 gives the full variable domain: EAGVAQSPRYKIIEKRQSVAFWCNPISGHATLYWYQQILGQGPKLLIQFQNNGVVDDSQLPKDRFSAERLKGVDSTLKIQPAKLEDSAVYLCASSRLGTGPNEQFFGPGTRLTVL.

The rearrangement joins TRBV9 to TRBJ1-1; without DNA, the TCRdb call of TRBD1 cannot be checked. Germline V lookup: CDR1 SGDLS, CDR2 YYNGEE. CDR3 size: 15 residues. The CDR3 is CASSVGGRMNTEAFF.

The chain is built from TRBV12-3 or TRBV12-4 and TRBJ2-3; TCRdb's D gene call, TRBD2, goes unchecked for lack of DNA. The length of the CDR3 is 19 residues. This CDR3 reads CASSFALSRTSGPTDTQYF.